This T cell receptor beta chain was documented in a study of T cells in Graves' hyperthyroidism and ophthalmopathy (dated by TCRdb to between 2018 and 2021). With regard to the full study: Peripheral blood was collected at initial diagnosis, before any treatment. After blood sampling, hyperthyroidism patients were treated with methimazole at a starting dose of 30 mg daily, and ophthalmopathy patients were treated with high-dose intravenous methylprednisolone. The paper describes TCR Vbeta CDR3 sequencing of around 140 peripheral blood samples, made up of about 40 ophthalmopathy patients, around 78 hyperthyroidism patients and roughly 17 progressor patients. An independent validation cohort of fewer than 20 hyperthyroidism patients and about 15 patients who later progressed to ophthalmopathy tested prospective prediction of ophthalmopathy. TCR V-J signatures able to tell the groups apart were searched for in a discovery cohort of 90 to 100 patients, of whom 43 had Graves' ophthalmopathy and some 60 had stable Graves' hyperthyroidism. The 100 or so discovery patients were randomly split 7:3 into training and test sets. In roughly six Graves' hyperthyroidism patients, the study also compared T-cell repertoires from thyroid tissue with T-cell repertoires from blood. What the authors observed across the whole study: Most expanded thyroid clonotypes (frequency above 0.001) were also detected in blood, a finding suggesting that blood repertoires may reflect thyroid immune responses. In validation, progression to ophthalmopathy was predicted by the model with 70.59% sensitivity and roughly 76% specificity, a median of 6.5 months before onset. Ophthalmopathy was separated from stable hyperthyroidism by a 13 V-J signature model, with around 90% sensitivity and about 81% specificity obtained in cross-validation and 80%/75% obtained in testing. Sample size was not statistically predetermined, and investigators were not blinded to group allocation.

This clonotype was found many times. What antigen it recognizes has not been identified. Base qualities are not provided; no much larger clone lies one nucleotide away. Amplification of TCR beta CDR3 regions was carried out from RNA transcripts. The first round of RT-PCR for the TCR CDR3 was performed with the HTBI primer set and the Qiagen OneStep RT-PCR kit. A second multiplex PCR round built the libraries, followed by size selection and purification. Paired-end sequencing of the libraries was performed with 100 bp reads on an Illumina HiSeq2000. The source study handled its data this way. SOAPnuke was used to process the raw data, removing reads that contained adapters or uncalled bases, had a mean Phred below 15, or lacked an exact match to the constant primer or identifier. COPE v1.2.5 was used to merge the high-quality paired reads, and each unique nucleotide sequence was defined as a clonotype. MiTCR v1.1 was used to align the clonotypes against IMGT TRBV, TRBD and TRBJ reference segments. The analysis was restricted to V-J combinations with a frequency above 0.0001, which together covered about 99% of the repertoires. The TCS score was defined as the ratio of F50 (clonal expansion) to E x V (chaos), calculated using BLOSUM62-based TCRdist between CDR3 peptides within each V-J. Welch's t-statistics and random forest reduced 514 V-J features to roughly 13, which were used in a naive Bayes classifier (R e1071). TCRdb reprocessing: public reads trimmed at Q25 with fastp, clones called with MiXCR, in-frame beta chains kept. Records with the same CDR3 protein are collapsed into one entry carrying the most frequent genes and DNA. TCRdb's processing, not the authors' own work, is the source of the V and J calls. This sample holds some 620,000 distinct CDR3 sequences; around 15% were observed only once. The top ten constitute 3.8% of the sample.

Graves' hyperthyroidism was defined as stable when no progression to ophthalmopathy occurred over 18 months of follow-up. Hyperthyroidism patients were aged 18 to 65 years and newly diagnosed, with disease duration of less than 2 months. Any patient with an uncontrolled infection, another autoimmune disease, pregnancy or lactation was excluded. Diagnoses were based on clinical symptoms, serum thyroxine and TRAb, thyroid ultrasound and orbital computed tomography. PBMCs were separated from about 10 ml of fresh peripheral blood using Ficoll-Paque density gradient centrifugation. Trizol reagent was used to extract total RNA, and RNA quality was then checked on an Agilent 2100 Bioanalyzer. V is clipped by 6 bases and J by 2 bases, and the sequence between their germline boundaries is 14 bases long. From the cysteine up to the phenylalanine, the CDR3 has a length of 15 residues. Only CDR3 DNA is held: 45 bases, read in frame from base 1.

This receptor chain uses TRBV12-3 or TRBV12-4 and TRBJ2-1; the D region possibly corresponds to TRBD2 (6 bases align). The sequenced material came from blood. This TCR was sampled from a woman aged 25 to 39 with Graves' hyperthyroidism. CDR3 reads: CASSLPGAAYNEQFF. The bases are TGTGCCAGCAGCCTCCCGGGAGCCGCCTACAATGAGCAGTTCTTC.